This is a list of T cell receptor beta chains from one sample in a study of blood T cell repertoires in COVID-19. The repertoire was sequenced with immunoSEQ multiplex PCR; TCRdb's copy has only in-frame clones and lacks some. The sample shows 200,000 to 250,000 clones, about 81% of them seen only once. Source material: PBMCs or T cells enriched from blood (not recorded which). The receptors were gathered from a man aged 35-49 years who had recovered from COVID-19. The CDR3 runs from the conserved cysteine through the conserved F or W. A D gene is named only where the DNA matches it firmly. A clone size is listed for some rows: how often the clone was seen (once, few, many), or a class if it is expanded.

D gene	V gene	clone size	J gene	CDR3 DNA	CDR3 protein
.	TRBV19	few	TRBJ1-5	TGTGCCAGTAGGGATTGGACCGGGGATCAGCCCCAGCATTTT	CASRDWTGDQPQHF
TRBD1	TRBV19	.	TRBJ2-5	TGTGCCAGTAGTTTCTACAGGGGAGAGACCCAGTACTTC	CASSFYRGETQYF
.	TRBV2	.	TRBJ1-6	TGTGCCAGCAGTCCAACGGGGACGGGAGTCCGTAATTCACCCCTCCACTTT	CASSPTGTGVRNSPLHF
.	TRBV24-1	.	TRBJ2-3	TGTGCCACCAGTCCGGACAGACCTAGCACAGATACGCAGTATTTT	CATSPDRPSTDTQYF
.	TRBV7-9	once	TRBJ2-2	TGTGCCAGCAGCCCTCCCACAGGGAACACCGGGGAGCTGTTTTTT	CASSPPTGNTGELFF
TRBD1	TRBV7-9	.	TRBJ1-4	TGTGCCAGCAGCTTAGGGGCCCGGGACAGGGGTGCAACTAATGAAAAACTGTTTTTT	CASSLGARDRGATNEKLFF
.	TRBV7-9	.	TRBJ1-2	TGTGCCAGCAGCTTGAATGACAGATCCTATGGCTACACCTTC	CASSLNDRSYGYTF
.	TRBV5-1	.	TRBJ2-3	TGCGCCAGCAGCTTGGTCTTCACAGATACGCAGTATTTT	CASSLVFTDTQYF
.	TRBV2	.	TRBJ1-5	TGTGCCAGCAGTGAAGCGGCCGGGGGTGGGCAGCCCCAGCATTTT	CASSEAAGGGQPQHF
TRBD1	TRBV18	.	TRBJ2-3	TGTGCCAGCTCACGTATTAGGGGGCAAACAGATACGCAGTATTTT	CASSRIRGQTDTQYF
TRBD2	TRBV20-1	once	TRBJ2-2	TGCAGTGCTAGTTTGGCGGGGGGTAACACCGGGGAGCTGTTTTTT	CSASLAGGNTGELFF
.	TRBV30	.	TRBJ2-4	TGTGCCTGGAGTAGGGAGTTAAACATTCAGTACTTC	CAWSRELNIQYF
TRBD1	TRBV18	.	TRBJ1-2	TGTGCCAGCTCCCCCGACCTGACAGGGGGCTATGGCTACACCTTC	CASSPDLTGGYGYTF
.	TRBV5-8	.	TRBJ2-1	TGTGCCAGCAGCGAGGGACAACCTTCCTCCTACAATGAGCAGTTCTTC	CASSEGQPSSYNEQFF
TRBD1	TRBV19	.	TRBJ1-1	TGTGCCAGTAGAGGACAGGGCGCCACTGAAGCTTTCTTT	CASRGQGATEAFF
.	TRBV11-2	.	TRBJ1-6	TGTGCCAGCAGCTACTTTAATTCACCCCTCCACTTT	CASSYFNSPLHF
.	TRBV2	.	TRBJ1-1	TGTGCCAGCAGGATACCGACAGCCTGGGGTGGGTACACTGAAGCTTTCTTT	CASRIPTAWGGYTEAFF
TRBD2	TRBV5-1	.	TRBJ2-7	TGCGCCAGCAGCTTGAAGGCGGGGGGGCAGCGCGAGCAGTACTTC	CASSLKAGGQREQYF
.	TRBV19	.	TRBJ1-2	TGTGCCAGTAGTGTCTCAGGGAGGAATAACTATGGCTACACCTTC	CASSVSGRNNYGYTF
.	TRBV7-7	.	TRBJ2-2	TGTGCCAGCAGCCCAATCGGACAGACCGGGGAGCTGTTTTTT	CASSPIGQTGELFF
TRBD1	TRBV6-1	.	TRBJ1-5	TGTGCCAGCAGTGAACGGGGACAGGGCGGGTGGCAGCCCCAGCATTTT	CASSERGQGGWQPQHF
TRBD1	TRBV29-1	.	TRBJ2-2	TGCAGCGTTCCCCGGGACAGCAACACCGGGGAGCTGTTTTTT	CSVPRDSNTGELFF
.	TRBV10-2	.	TRBJ2-5	TGCGCCAGCAGCGGACACCTTCAAGAGACCCAGTACTTC	CASSGHLQETQYF
TRBD2	TRBV10-3	.	TRBJ2-7	TGTGCCATCAGTGAGTCCAGTGGGGGGACTAGGGTTAAGGAGCAGTACTTC	CAISESSGGTRVKEQYF
TRBD1	TRBV27	.	TRBJ1-2	TGTGCCAGCAAAAAAACCCTGGACAGGGACTATGGCTACACCTTC	CASKKTLDRDYGYTF
TRBD1	TRBV29-1	.	TRBJ1-2	TGCAGCGCTCGCCTCGGACAGGCTAGCTACACCTTC	CSARLGQASYTF
.	TRBV12-5	.	TRBJ2-2	TGTGCTAGTGGTTTGGCCCCGCGGGGCACCGGGGAGCTGTTTTTT	CASGLAPRGTGELFF
.	TRBV3-1/TRBV3-2	once	TRBJ1-3	TGTGCCAGCAGCCAAGCAACAGGTTTTATCTCTGGAAACACCATATATTTT	CASSQATGFISGNTIYF
.	TRBV7-2	few	TRBJ1-2	TGTGCCAGCAGCTTACAGGGATCAGATAACTATGGCTACACCTTC	CASSLQGSDNYGYTF
TRBD2	TRBV4-1	.	TRBJ2-7	TGCGCCAGCAGCCCGACTAGCGGGGTATCCTACGAGCAGTACTTC	CASSPTSGVSYEQYF
TRBD1	TRBV11-2	few	TRBJ2-5	TGTGCCAGCAGCTTAGTGGCAGGGGGACAAGAGACCCAGTACTTC	CASSLVAGGQETQYF
TRBD1	TRBV20-1	.	TRBJ1-5	TGCAGTGCTAGTTCGGGACAGGGCAGGTCACGGCCCCAGCATTTT	CSASSGQGRSRPQHF
TRBD1	TRBV10-1	.	TRBJ1-5	TGCGCCAGCGGGACAGGGAATCAGCCCCAGCATTTT	CASGTGNQPQHF
TRBD2	TRBV6-2/TRBV6-3	.	TRBJ2-2	TGTGCCAGCAGCCTTTGGAAAGCGGGGGGTCCTGGGACCGGGGAGCTGTTTTTT	CASSLWKAGGPGTGELFF
TRBD1	TRBV3-1/TRBV3-2	.	TRBJ1-1	TGTGCCAGCAGCCTGAGGACAGGGAGGACTGAAGCTTTCTTT	CASSLRTGRTEAFF
.	TRBV10-2	.	TRBJ2-7	TGCGCCAGCGGATTGGGGCAGTACGAGCAGTACTTC	CASGLGQYEQYF
TRBD1	TRBV9	.	TRBJ1-4	TGTGCCAGCAGCGTTCGAGACAGGGTAAATGAAAAACTGTTTTTT	CASSVRDRVNEKLFF
.	TRBV10-3	.	TRBJ1-2	TGTGCCATCAAATACAGCGACAGCTATGGCTACACCTTC	CAIKYSDSYGYTF
.	TRBV27	.	TRBJ2-3	TGTGCCAGCAGGCGGCAGGGAAGCACAGATACGCAGTATTTT	CASRRQGSTDTQYF
TRBD1	TRBV18	.	TRBJ1-3	TGTGCCAGCTCTCCGGACAGGGGAACAAACACCATATATTTT	CASSPDRGTNTIYF
.	TRBV19	.	TRBJ2-1	TGTGCCTCCTCCTGGGGGCTCACAGGCGAGCAGTTCTTC	CASSWGLTGEQFF
TRBD1	TRBV9	.	TRBJ1-3	TGTGCCAGCAGCGGAAGCAACCCGGGACAGGGGGCGAGTTGGGGCCCAAACACCATATATTTT	CASSGSNPGQGASWGPNTIYF
.	TRBV2	.	TRBJ1-5	TGTGCCAGCAGTGAAGGTCCAGGGGCTTCCCAGCCCCAGCATTTT	CASSEGPGASQPQHF